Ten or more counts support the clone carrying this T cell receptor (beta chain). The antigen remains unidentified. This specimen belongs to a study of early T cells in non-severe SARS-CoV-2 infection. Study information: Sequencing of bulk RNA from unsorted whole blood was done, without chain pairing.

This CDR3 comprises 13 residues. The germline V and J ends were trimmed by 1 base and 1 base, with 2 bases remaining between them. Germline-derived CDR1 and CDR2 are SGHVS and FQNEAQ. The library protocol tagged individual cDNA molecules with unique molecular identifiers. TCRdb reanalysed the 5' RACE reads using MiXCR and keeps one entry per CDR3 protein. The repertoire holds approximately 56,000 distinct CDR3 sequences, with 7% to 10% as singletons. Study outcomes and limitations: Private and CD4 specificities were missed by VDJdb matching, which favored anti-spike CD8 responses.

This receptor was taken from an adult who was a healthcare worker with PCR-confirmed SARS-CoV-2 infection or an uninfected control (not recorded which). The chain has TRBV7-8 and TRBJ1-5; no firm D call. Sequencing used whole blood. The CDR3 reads CASSLESNQPQHF. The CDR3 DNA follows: TGTGCCAGCAGCTTAGAGAGCAATCAGCCCCAGCATTTT.